The clone carrying this T cell receptor beta chain was recorded many times. Antigen: not known. A single record per CDR3 protein comes from TCRdb applying MiXCR to the RT-PCR reads. The sample includes 650,000 to 800,000 distinct CDR3 sequences, approximately 15% of them seen just once. This entry is derived from a study of response to subunit inactivated influenza vaccine. Broader study findings: New T cells are recruited in small numbers by each seasonal influenza vaccination, according to the authors' suggestion.

CDR1 and CDR2 from the germline V gene are SGHRS and YFSETQ. The CDR3 runs 12 residues. Between the trimmed V and J ends, which lost 5 bases and 4 bases, there was a span of 6 bases. The specimen comprised PBMCs from blood, sampled around 14 days before vaccination. This TCR derives from a man in his forties or fifties who received an inactivated influenza vaccine. The chain links TRBV5-1 to TRBJ2-2; no clear D gene. CDR3 in amino acids: CASSKPTGELFF. The CDR3 bases are TGCGCCAGCAGTAAGCCCACCGGGGAGCTGTTTTTT.